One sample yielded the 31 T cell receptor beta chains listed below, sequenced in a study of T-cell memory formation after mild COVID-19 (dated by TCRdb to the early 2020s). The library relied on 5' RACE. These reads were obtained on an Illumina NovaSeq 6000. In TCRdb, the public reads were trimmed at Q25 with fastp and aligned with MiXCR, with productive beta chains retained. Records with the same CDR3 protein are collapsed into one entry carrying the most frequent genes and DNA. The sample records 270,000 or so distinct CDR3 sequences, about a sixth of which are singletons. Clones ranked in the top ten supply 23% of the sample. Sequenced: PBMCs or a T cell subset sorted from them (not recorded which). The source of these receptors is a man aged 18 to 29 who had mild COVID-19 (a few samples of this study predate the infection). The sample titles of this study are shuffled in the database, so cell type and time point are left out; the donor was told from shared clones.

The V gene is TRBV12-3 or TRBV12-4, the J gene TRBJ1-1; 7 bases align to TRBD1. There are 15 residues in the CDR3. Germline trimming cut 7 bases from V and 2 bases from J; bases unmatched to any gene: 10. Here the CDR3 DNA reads TGTGCCAGCACCCCTCAGGGGACAGCCAACACTGAAGCTTTCTTT. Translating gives CASTPQGTANTEAFF.

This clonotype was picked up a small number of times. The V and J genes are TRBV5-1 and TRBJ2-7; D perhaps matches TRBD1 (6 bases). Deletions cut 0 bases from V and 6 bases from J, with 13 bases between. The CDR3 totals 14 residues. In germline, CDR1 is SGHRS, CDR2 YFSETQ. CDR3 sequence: CASSLGTVTAEQYF. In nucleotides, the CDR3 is TGCGCCAGCAGCTTGGGGACAGTTACGGCCGAGCAGTACTTC.

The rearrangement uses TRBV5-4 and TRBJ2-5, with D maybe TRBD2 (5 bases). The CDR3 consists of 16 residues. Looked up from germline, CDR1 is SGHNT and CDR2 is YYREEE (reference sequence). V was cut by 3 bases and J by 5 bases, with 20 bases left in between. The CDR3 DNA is TGTGCCAGCAGCTCGCTTGCGGCTGGGTTAGCGGAGACCCAGTACTTC. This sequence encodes CASSSLAAGLAETQYF.

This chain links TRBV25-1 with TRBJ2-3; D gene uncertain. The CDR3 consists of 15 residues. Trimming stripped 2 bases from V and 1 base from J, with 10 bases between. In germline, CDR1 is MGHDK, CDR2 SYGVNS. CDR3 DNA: TGTGCCAGCAGTGAAACCGTTGGGGGCACAGATACGCAGTATTTT. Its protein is CASSETVGGTDTQYF.

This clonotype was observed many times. The CDR3 region has the DNA TGTGCCAGCAGTGAGCACTACGAGCAGTACTTC. Amino acid sequence: CASSEHYEQYF. The genes are TRBV2 and TRBJ2-7; D call uncertain. Trimming took off 3 bases at V and 3 bases at J, with 3 bases between the two ends. The CDR3 runs to 11 residues. Germline CDR1 SNHLY, CDR2 FYNNEI. Together with reference TRBV2 and TRBJ2-7, the CDR3 gives the full variable domain: EPEVTQTPSHQVTQMGQEVILRCVPISNHLYFYWYRQILGQKVEFLVSFYNNEISEKSEIFDDQFSVERPDGSNFTLKIRSTKLEDSAMYFCASSEHYEQYFGPGTRLTVT.

CDR3 residues: CARSLGDRRTEAFF. The CDR3 coding sequence is TGTGCCAGAAGCTTGGGGGACAGGAGGACTGAAGCTTTCTTT. The chain couples TRBV5-3 to TRBJ1-1; 8 bases fit TRBD1. TRBV5-3 is recorded as an ORF, its role being uncertain. The length of the CDR3 is 14 residues. Losses at the gene ends were 0 bases for V and 5 bases for J; bases not matched to a gene: 3.

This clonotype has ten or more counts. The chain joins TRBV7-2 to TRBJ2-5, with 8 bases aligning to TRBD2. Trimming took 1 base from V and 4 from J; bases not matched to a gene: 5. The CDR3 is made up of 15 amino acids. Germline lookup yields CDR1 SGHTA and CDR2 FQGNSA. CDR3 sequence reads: CASSLVSGDGETQYF. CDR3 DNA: TGTGCCAGCAGCTTAGTTAGCGGGGACGGAGAGACCCAGTACTTC. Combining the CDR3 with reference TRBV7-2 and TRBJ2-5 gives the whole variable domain GAGVSQSPSNKVTEKGKDVELRCDPISGHTALYWYRQSLGQGLEFLIYFQGNSAPDKSGLPSDRFSAERTGGSVSTLTIQRTQQEDSAVYLCASSLVSGDGETQYFGPGTRLLVL.

CDR3 sequence: CATLDTNTGELFF. The DNA for the CDR3 is TGTGCCACCCTCGACACGAACACCGGGGAGCTGTTTTTT. This sequence joins TRBV24-1 and TRBJ2-2; D is unresolved. CDR3 size: 13 residues. Germline V gives CDR1 KGHDR, CDR2 SFDVKD. V was clipped by 9 bases and J by 0 bases, with 7 bases between them.

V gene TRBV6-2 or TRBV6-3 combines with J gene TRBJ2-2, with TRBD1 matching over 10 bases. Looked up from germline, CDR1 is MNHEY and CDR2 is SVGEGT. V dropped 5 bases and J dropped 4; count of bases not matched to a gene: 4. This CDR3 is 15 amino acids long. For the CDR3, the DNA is TGTGCCAGCAGTCCCGGACAGGGGGTCACCGGGGAGCTGTTTTTT. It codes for CASSPGQGVTGELFF.

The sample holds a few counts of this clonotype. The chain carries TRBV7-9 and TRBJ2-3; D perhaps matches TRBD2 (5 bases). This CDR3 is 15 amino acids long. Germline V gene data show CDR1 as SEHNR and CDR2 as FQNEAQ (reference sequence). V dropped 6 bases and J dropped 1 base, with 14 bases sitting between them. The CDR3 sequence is CASRLHGVGTDTQYF. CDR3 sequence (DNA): TGTGCCAGCAGACTCCACGGGGTCGGCACAGATACGCAGTATTTT. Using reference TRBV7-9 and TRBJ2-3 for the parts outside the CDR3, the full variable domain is DTGVSQNPRHKITKRGQNVTFRCDPISEHNRLYWYRQTLGQGPEFLTYFQNEAQLEKSRLLSDRFSAERPKGSFSTLEIQRTEQGDSAMYLCASRLHGVGTDTQYFGPGTRLTVL.

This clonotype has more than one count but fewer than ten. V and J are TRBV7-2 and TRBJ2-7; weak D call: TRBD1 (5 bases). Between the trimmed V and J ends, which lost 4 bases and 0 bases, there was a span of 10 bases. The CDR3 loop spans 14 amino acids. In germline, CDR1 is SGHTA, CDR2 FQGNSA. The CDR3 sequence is CASSSGQTSYEQYV. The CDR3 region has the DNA TGTGCCAGCAGCTCAGGACAAACCTCCTACGAGCAGTACGTC.

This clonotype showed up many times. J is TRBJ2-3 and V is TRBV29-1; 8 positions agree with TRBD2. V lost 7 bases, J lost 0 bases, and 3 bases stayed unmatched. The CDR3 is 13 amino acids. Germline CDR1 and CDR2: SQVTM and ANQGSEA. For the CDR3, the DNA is TGCAGCGCAAGCGGGGGTAGCACAGATACGCAGTATTTT. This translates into CSASGGSTDTQYF.

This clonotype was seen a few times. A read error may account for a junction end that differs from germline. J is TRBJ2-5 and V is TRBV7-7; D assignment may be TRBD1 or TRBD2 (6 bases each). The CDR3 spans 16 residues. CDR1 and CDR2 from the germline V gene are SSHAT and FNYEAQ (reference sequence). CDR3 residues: CASSSRSAGTSETQYF. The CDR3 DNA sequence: TGTGCTAGCAGCTCCCGATCGGCGGGGACATCAGAGACCCAGTACTTC.

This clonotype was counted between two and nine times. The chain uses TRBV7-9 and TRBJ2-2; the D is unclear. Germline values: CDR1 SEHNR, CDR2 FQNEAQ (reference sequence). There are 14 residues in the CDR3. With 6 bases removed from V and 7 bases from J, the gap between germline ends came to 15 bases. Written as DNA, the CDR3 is TGTGCCAGCAGAGATCCTACCTATGACGGGGAGCTGTTTTTT. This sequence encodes CASRDPTYDGELFF.

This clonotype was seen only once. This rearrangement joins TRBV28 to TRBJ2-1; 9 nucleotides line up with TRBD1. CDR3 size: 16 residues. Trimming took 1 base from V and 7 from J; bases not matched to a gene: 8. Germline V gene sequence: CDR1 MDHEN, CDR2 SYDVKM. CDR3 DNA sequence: TGTGCCAGCAGTTTATCTGGGACAGGGTCTTGGAATGAGCAGTTCTTC. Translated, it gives CASSLSGTGSWNEQFF.

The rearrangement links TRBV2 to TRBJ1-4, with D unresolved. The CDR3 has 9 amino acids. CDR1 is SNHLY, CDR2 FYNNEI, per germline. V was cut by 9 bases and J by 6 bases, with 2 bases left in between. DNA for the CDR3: TGTGCCAGGGATGAAAAACTGTTTTTT. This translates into CARDEKLFF.

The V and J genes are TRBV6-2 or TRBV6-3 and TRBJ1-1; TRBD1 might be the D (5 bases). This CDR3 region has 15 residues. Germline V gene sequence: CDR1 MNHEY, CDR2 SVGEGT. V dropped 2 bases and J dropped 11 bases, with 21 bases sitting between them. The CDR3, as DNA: TGTGCCAGCAGTTACGGGACGGGCAATTTTTATATGGCTTTCTTT. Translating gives CASSYGTGNFYMAFF.

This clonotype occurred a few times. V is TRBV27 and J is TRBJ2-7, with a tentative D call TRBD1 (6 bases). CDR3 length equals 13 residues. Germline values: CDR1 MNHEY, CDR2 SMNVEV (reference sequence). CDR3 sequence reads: CASSPRAGRGFLV. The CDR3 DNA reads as TGTGCCAGCAGTCCGAGGGCAGGTAGGGGGTTTTTGGTC.

The CDR3 nucleotides read TGTGCCAGCAGTTACGCCATCCCGTCCCCAAGGGTTTATGGCTACACCTTC. Its protein is CASSYAIPSPRVYGYTF. The V gene is TRBV6-6, the J gene TRBJ1-2, with D uncertain. This CDR3 spans 17 amino acids. Germline CDR1 MNHNY, CDR2 SVGAGI (reference sequence). V shed 2 bases and J shed 5 bases, with 21 bases lying between them.

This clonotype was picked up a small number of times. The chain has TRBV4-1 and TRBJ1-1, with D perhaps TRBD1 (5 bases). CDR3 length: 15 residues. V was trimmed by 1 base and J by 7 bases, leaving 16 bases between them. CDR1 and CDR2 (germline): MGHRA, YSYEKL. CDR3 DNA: TGCGCCAGCAGCCAAGTATGGGGGAGAGGTAATGAAGCTTTCTTT. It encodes CASSQVWGRGNEAFF.

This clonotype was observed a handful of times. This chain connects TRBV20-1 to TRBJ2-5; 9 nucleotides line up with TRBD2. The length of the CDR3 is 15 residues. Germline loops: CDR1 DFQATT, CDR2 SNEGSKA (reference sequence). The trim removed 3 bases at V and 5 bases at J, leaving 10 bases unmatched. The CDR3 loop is CSARAIAGVVETQYF. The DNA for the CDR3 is TGCAGTGCTAGGGCTATAGCGGGGGTTGTGGAGACCCAGTACTTC.

CDR3: CSARGVLAGILNEQFF. In DNA, the CDR3 is TGCAGTGCTAGAGGCGTACTAGCGGGGATCCTTAATGAGCAGTTCTTC. The chain combines TRBV20-1 with TRBJ2-1; 10 bases align to TRBD2. The CDR3 consists of 16 residues. Per the germline V gene, CDR1 is DFQATT and CDR2 is SNEGSKA (reference sequence). V lost 1 base to trimming and J lost 7 bases; unmatched junction nucleotides: 10.

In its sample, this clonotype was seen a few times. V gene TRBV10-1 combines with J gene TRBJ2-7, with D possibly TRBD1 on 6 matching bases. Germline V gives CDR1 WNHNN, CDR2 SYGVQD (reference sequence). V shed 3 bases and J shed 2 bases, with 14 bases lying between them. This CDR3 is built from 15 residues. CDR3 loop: CASSEGQNLPYEQYV. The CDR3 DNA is TGCGCCAGCAGTGAAGGACAGAACTTACCCTACGAGCAGTACGTC.

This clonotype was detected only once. The CDR3 nucleotides read TGTGCCAGCCAAAAGGTCACAGATACGCAGTATTTT. This codes for CASQKVTDTQYF. V gene TRBV28 combines with J gene TRBJ2-3, with D unclear. This CDR3 comprises 12 residues. In germline, CDR1 is MDHEN, CDR2 SYDVKM. The germline V and J ends were trimmed by 8 bases and 2 bases, with 8 bases remaining between them.

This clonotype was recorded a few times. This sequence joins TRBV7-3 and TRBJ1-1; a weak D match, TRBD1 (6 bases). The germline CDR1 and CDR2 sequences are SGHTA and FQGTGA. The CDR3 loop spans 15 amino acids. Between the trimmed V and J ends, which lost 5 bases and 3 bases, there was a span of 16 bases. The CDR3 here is CASSPGGPEHTEAFF. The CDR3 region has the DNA TGTGCCAGCAGCCCCGGGGGGCCCGAACACACTGAAGCTTTCTTT.

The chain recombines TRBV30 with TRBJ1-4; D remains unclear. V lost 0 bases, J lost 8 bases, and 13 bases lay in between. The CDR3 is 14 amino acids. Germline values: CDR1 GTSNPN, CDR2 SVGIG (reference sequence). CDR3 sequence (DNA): TGTGCCTGGAGTGTCCGGCATCCTAGGGAAAAACTGTTTTTT. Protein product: CAWSVRHPREKLFF.

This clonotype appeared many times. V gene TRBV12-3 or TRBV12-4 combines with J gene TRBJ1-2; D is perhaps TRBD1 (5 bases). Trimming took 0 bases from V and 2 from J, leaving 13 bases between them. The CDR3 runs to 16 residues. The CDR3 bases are TGTGCCAGCAGTTTAGCCCGCGGACAAGCAAACTATGGCTACACCTTC. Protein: CASSLARGQANYGYTF.

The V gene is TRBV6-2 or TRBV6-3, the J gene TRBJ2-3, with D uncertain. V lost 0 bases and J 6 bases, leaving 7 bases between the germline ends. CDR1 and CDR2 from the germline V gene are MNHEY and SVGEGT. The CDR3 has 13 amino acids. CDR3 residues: CASSYSRADTQYF. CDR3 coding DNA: TGTGCCAGCAGTTACTCACGGGCGGATACGCAGTATTTT.

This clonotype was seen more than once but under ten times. DNA of the CDR3: TGCGCCAGCAGCCAACAACGGACACCGAATCAGCCCCAGCATTTT. Translation: CASSQQRTPNQPQHF. The chain recombines TRBV4-3 with TRBJ1-5, with D maybe TRBD1 (5 bases). Per germline, CDR1 LGHNA and CDR2 YSLEER. This CDR3 has 15 amino acids. The ends were cut back, 2 bases at V and 4 bases at J, with 12 bases in the middle.

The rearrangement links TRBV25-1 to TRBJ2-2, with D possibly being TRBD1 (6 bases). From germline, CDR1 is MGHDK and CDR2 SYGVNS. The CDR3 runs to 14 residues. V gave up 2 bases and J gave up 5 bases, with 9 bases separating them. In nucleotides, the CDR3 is TGTGCCAGCAGTGAACAGGGGTGGACCGGGGAGCTGTTTTTT. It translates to CASSEQGWTGELFF.

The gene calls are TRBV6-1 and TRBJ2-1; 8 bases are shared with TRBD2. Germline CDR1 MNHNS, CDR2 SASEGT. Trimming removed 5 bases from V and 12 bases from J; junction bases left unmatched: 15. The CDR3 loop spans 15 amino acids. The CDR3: CASSLPPGLVSGQFF. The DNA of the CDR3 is TGTGCCAGCAGTCTGCCTCCGGGACTAGTATCCGGGCAGTTCTTC.